This T cell receptor (beta chain) originates from a study of control samples from healthy donors and cancer patients (TCRdb year 2020). With respect to this clone: It lacks a known antigen. Qualities for individual bases were not recorded, and no much larger clone is one base off.

Library preparation employed the immunoSEQ multiplex PCR assay. As stored in TCRdb, this immuneACCESS dataset retains in-frame rearrangements with V and J assigned. A fraction of the clones does not appear; measured against another copy, unresolved V genes explain less than half of the discrepancy, and the remainder lacks a known reason. This sample comprises under 200,000 clones, around 96% of them detected only once. Of the sample, approximately 8% falls within the top ten clones. This receptor was taken from a woman in her thirties or forties in good health. Sequencing input: blood.

The DNA is TGTGCCAGCCGCCTCAAGGTGGAAGGAAACACCATATATTTT. This encodes CASRLKVEGNTIYF. The chain is assembled from TRBV19 and TRBJ1-3; the D gene is not confidently resolved. V and J are truncated by 9 bases and 4 bases respectively, leaving an intervening sequence of 16 bases. From cysteine to phenylalanine, the CDR3 is 14 amino acids long. Only the CDR3 portion is preserved as DNA: 42 bases, with reading frame beginning at the first base. The germline V gene (reference sequence) provides CDR1 LNHDA and CDR2 SQIVND.